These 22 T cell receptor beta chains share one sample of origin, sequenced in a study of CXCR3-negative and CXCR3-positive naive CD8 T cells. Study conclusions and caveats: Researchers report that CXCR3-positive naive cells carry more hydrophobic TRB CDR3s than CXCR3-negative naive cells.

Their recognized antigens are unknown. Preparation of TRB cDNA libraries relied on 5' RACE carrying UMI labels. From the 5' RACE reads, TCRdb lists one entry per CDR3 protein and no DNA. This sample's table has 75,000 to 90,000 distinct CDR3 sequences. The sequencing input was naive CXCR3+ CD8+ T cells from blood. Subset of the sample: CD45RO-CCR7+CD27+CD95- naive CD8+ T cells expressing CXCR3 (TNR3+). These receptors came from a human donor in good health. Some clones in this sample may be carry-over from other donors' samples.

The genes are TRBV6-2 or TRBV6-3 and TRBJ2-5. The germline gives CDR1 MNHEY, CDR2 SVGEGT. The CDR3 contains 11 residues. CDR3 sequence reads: CASSYWETQYF.

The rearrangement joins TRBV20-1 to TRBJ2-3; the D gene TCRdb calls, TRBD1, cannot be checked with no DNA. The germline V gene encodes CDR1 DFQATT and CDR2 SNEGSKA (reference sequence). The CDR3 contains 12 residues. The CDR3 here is CSARVPSGGGYF.

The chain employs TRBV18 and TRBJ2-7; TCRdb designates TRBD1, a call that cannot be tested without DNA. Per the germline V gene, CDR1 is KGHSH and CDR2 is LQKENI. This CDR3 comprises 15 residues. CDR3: CASSPEGQVSYEQYF.

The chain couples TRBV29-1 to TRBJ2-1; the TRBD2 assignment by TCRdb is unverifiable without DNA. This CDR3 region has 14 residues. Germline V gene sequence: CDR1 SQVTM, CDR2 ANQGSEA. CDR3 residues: CSVEGGTSGEGQFF.

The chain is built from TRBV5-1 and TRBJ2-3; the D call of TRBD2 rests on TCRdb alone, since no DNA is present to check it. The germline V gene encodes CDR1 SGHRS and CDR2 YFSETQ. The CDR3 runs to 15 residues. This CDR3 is CASSEGTPYTDTQYF. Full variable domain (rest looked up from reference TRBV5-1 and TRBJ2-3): KAGVTQTPRYLIKTRGQQVTLSCSPISGHRSVSWYQQTPGQGLQFLFEYFSETQRNKGNFPGRFSGRQFSNSRSEMNVSTLELGDSALYLCASSEGTPYTDTQYFGPGTRLTVL.

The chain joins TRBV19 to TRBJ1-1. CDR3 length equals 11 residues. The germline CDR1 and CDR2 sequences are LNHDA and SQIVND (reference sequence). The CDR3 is CASIGHTEAFF.

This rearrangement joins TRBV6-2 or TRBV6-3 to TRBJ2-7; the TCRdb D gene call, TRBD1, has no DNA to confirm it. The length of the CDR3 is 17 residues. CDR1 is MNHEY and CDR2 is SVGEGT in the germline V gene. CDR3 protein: CASSYSKLGDQNYEQYF.

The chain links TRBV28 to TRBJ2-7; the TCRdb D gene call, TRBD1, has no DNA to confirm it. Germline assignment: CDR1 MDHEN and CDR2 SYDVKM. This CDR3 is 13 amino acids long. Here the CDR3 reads CASSLFPRDEQYF.

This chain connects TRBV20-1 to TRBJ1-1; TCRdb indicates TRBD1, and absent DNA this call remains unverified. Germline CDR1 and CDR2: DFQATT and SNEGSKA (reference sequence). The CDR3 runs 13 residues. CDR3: CSAAGELATEAFF.

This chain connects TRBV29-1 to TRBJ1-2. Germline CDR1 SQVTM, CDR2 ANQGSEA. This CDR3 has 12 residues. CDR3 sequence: CSFVDSGYGYTF.

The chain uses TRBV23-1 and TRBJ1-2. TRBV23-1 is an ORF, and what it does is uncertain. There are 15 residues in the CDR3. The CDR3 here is CASSLANRHRRGYTF.

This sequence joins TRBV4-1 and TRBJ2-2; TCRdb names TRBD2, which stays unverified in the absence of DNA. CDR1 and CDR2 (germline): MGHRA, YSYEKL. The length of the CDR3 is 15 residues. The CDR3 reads CASSLRMGEPGELFF.

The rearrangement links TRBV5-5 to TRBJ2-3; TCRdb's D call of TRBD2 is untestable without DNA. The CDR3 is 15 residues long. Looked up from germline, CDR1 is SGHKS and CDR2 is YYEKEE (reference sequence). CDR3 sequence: CASSPLAGGSDTQYF.

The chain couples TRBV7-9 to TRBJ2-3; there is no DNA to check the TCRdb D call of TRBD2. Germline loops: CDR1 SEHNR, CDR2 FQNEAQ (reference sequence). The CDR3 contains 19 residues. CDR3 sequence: CASSLRGRVLAQYPDTQYF. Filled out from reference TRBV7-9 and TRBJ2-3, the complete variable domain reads DTGVSQNPRHKITKRGQNVTFRCDPISEHNRLYWYRQTLGQGPEFLTYFQNEAQLEKSRLLSDRFSAERPKGSFSTLEIQRTEQGDSAMYLCASSLRGRVLAQYPDTQYFGPGTRLTVL.

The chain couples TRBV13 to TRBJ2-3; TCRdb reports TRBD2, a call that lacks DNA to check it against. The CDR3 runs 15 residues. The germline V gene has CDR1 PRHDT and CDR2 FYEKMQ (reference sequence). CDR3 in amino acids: CASSRATSAADTQYF.

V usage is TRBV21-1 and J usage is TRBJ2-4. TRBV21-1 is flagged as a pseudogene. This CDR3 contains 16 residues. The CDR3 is CASTSRTELAKNIQYF.

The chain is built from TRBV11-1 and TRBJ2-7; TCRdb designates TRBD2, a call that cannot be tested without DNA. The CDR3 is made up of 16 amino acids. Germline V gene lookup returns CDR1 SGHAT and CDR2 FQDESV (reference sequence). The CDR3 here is CASSFPLAGGSYEQYF.

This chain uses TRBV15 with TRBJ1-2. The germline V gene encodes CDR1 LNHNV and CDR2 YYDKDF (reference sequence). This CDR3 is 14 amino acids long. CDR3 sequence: CATSRGRGGYGYTF.

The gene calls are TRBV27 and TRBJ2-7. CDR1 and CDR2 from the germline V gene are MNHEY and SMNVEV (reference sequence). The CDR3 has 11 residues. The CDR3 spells CARVDDYEQYF.

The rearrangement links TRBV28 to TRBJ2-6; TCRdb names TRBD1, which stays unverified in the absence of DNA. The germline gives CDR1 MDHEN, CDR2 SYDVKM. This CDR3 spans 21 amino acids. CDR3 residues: CASSRLGGGELRSSGANVLTF.

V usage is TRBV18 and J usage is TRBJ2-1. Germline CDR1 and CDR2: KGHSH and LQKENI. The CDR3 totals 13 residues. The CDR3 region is CASSPPSSNEQFF.

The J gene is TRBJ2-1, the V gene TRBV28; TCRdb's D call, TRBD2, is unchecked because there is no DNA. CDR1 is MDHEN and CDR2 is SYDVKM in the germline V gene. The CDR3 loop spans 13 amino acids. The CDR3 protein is CASRGTSVYEQFF.